A single sample gave rise to the 20 T cell receptor beta chains below, sequenced in a study of blood T cell repertoires in COVID-19. Profiling relied on immunoSEQ multiplex PCR, and the TCRdb table lists in-frame clones only, not all of them. The repertoire holds about 380,000 clones, with approximately 81% as singletons. The specimen sequenced was peripheral blood. Source of these receptors: a woman aged 18-35 years with acute or convalescent COVID-19.

This clone has a single count. This chain links TRBV9 with TRBJ1-1, with D hard to call. Germline CDR1 is SGDLS and CDR2 is YYNGEE. CDR3 length: 14 residues. V gave up 10 bases and J gave up 1 base, with 17 bases separating them. CDR3 residues: CAYPVLDGNTEAFF. DNA for the CDR3: TGTGCCTATCCCGTGTTAGATGGGAACACTGAAGCTTTCTTT.

The rearrangement links TRBV18 to TRBJ2-7; weak D call: TRBD1 (5 bases). With 4 bases removed from V and 0 bases from J, the gap between germline ends came to 10 bases. CDR1 KGHSH and CDR2 LQKENI come from the germline V gene. The length of the CDR3 is 14 residues. CDR3 residues: CASSQQADSYEQYF. The CDR3 bases are TGTGCCAGCTCACAACAGGCTGACTCCTACGAGCAGTACTTC.

The CDR3 is CASPLAGSTDTQYF. The CDR3 region has the DNA TGTGCCTCGCCTTTAGCGGGGTCCACAGATACGCAGTATTTT. The J gene is TRBJ2-3, the V gene TRBV30, with TRBD2 matching over 8 bases. This CDR3 comprises 14 residues. After removal of 7 bases from V and 2 bases from J, the junction contained 8 bases not matched to a gene. Germline-derived CDR1 and CDR2 are GTSNPN and SVGIG (reference sequence).

The chain uses TRBV10-2 and TRBJ2-2, with 12 nucleotides matching TRBD2. This CDR3 is 18 amino acids long. With 7 bases clipped from V and 5 bases from J, the junction kept 14 bases outside the gene matches. Germline CDR1 WSHSY, CDR2 SAAADI. CDR3 sequence reads: CASTGPRLAGGRTGELFF. CDR3 sequence (DNA): TGCGCCAGCACCGGCCCGCGGCTAGCGGGAGGGCGGACCGGGGAGCTGTTTTTT.

The V call is TRBV9, the J call TRBJ1-1; no definite D call. From germline, CDR1 is SGDLS and CDR2 YYNGEE. Between the trimmed V and J ends, which lost 4 bases and 3 bases, there was a span of 7 bases. This CDR3 is 12 amino acids long. The DNA for the CDR3 is TGTGCCAGCAGCCCCCCCGACACTGAAGCTTTCTTT. Translating it yields CASSPPDTEAFF.

The V call is TRBV29-1, the J call TRBJ1-1; D gene uncertain. CDR1 SQVTM and CDR2 ANQGSEA come from the germline V gene. The CDR3 is made up of 10 amino acids. V lost 4 bases and J lost 3, with 3 bases in between. The CDR3 nucleotides read TGCAGCGTTGTCGACACTGAAGCTTTCTTT. Its protein is CSVVDTEAFF.

The V gene is TRBV6-1, the J gene TRBJ2-7, with 7 bases that match TRBD2. J was trimmed by 4 bases and V by 2 bases; bases with no gene match: 5. This CDR3 has 14 amino acids. CDR1 is MNHNS, CDR2 SASEGT, per germline. The CDR3 here is CASSERGETYEQYF. CDR3 bases: TGTGCCAGCAGTGAACGGGGGGAGACGTACGAGCAGTACTTC.

CDR3 bases: TGTGCCAGCAGTTACCCTAGCTTGCAGACCCAGTACTTC. It codes for CASSYPSLQTQYF. The genes are TRBV6-5 and TRBJ2-5; D might be TRBD2 (5 bases). CDR1 MNHEY and CDR2 SVGAGI come from the germline V gene. The CDR3 is 13 amino acids. Trimming stripped 2 bases from V and 6 bases from J, with 10 bases between.

To note about this clone: Other nucleotide sequences in the sample specify the same CDR3. The chain employs TRBV9 and TRBJ2-3; D remains ambiguous. Germline assignment: CDR1 SGDLS and CDR2 YYNGEE. The CDR3 loop spans 13 amino acids. Trimming left V 2 bases short and J 1 base short, with 5 bases between. The CDR3 coding sequence is TGTGCCAGCAGCGTCTCGGGCACAGATACGCAGTATTTT. Its protein product is CASSVSGTDTQYF.

A few counts support this clone. The CDR3 DNA reads TGTGCCACTAGAGCTTACAATGAGCAGTTCTTC. Amino acid sequence: CATRAYNEQFF. The V gene is TRBV2, the J gene TRBJ2-1, with unresolved D. Germline CDR1 SNHLY, CDR2 FYNNEI. CDR3 length: 11 amino acids. Trimming pared 10 bases from V and 4 bases from J, leaving 8 bases between.

The V and J genes are TRBV4-2 and TRBJ1-2, with no clear D. The V end was cut by 3 bases, the J end by 0 bases, with 11 bases between. Germline CDR1 is LGHNA and CDR2 is YNFKEQ. CDR3 length: 15 amino acids. This chain's CDR3 is CASSQWESSNYGYTF. In DNA form, the CDR3 reads TGTGCCAGCAGCCAGTGGGAGAGCTCTAACTATGGCTACACCTTC.

This clone was found a few times. The V and J genes are TRBV4-2 and TRBJ1-1; no firm D call. The V end lost 0 bases, the J end lost 6 bases, and 11 bases lay between the germline ends. Germline V CDR1 and CDR2: LGHNA, YNFKEQ. The CDR3 has 14 residues. The CDR3 DNA sequence: TGTGCCAGCAGCCAAGAGGCCGGGGAACCTGAAGCTTTCTTT. Its protein product is CASSQEAGEPEAFF.

The chain has TRBV6-2 or TRBV6-3 and TRBJ2-4; 11 positions agree with TRBD2. J was trimmed by 6 bases and V by 2 bases; bases with no gene match: 9. Germline V lookup: CDR1 MNHEY, CDR2 SVGEGT. The CDR3 has 17 residues. The CDR3 DNA reads TGTGCCAGCAGTTACGGGGAGGGACTAGCGGAATTAAACATTCAGTACTTC. Amino acids: CASSYGEGLAELNIQYF.

The rearrangement joins TRBV5-1 to TRBJ2-7; 8 nucleotides match TRBD1. CDR1 is SGHRS and CDR2 is YFSETQ in the germline V gene. The CDR3 loop spans 13 amino acids. With V trimmed by 3 bases and J by 5 bases, 4 bases remained unmatched. CDR3 in amino acids: CASSSQGADEQYF. CDR3 in DNA: TGCGCCAGCAGCTCCCAGGGGGCTGACGAGCAGTACTTC.

The genes are TRBV24-1 and TRBJ1-2, with D possibly matching TRBD1 (5 bases). Trimming took 4 bases from V and 4 from J, leaving 9 bases between them. Per germline, CDR1 KGHDR and CDR2 SFDVKD. CDR3 length equals 13 residues. The CDR3 sequence: CATSDRDFYGYTF. The CDR3 DNA is TGTGCCACCAGTGACCGGGACTTCTATGGCTACACCTTC.

This sequence joins TRBV7-9 and TRBJ2-7; D might be TRBD2 (5 bases). Looked up from germline, CDR1 is SEHNR and CDR2 is FQNEAQ (reference sequence). V lost 1 base, J lost 4 bases, and 17 bases lay in between. This CDR3 comprises 16 residues. CDR3 coding DNA: TGTGCCAGCAGCTTAGGCGAGGACTTCCGATATTACGAGCAGTACTTC. This translates into CASSLGEDFRYYEQYF.

This clone was observed once. J is TRBJ1-5 and V is TRBV7-6; perhaps TRBD1 as D (6 bases). Between the trimmed V and J ends, which lost 1 base and 3 bases, there was a span of 10 bases. The CDR3 spans 15 residues. CDR1 SGHVS and CDR2 FNYEAQ come from the germline V gene. The CDR3 reads CASSLEQGFNQPQHF. CDR3 coding DNA: TGTGCCAGCAGCTTAGAACAGGGATTCAATCAGCCCCAGCATTTT.

The chain links TRBV18 to TRBJ1-5; no clear D gene. V gave up 6 bases and J gave up 6 bases, with 15 bases separating them. Germline assignment: CDR1 KGHSH and CDR2 LQKENI. The CDR3 runs to 14 residues. This CDR3 is CASSALHGLQPQHF. DNA for the CDR3: TGTGCCAGCTCGGCCCTACATGGGCTTCAGCCCCAGCATTTT.

This clone has more than one count but fewer than ten. The rearrangement joins TRBV2 to TRBJ1-3; 7 bases are shared with TRBD1. The V gene's germline CDR1 is SNHLY and CDR2 FYNNEI. The CDR3 runs 14 residues. V gave up 5 bases and J gave up 1 base; unmatched junction bases: 2. CDR3 loop: CASSSGGSGNTIYF. The DNA for the CDR3 is TGTGCCAGCAGTTCAGGGGGGTCTGGAAACACCATATATTTT.

This rearrangement joins TRBV29-1 to TRBJ2-3; 12 bases line up with TRBD2. Germline lookup yields CDR1 SQVTM and CDR2 ANQGSEA. This CDR3 comprises 15 residues. V shed 4 bases and J 4 bases; nucleotides not matched to a gene: 6. The CDR3 spells CSVGGTSGSPDTQYF. The DNA for the CDR3 is TGCAGCGTTGGGGGGACTAGCGGGTCCCCAGATACGCAGTATTTT.